Listed below are T cell receptor beta chains from one sample, sequenced in a study of shared clonotypes between healthy human individuals. Clones were sequenced by immunoSEQ multiplex PCR, and TCRdb holds only the in-frame ones, with some missing. The repertoire holds about 2 million clones, roughly 94% seen once, with 0.13% in the top ten. Sequencing was done on a sample of naive CD4+ T cells sorted from blood. The receptors stem from a man aged 18 to 35 in good health. Each CDR3 is given with its conserved first and last residue. The D gene is left open where the match is weak. Clone size, where shown, is once, few, many, or a class for clones that have expanded.

size: -
J: TRBJ1-6
D: -
V: TRBV18
DNA: TGTGCCAGCTCAAGCTATAATTCACCCCTCCACTTT
CDR3: CASSSYNSPLHF

size: -
J: TRBJ2-3
D: -
V: TRBV19
DNA: TGTGCCAGTAGTTCGACAGGACGCACAGATACGCAGTATTTT
CDR3: CASSSTGRTDTQYF

size: -
J: TRBJ2-1
D: TRBD2
V: TRBV7-2
DNA: TGTGCTAGCAGCTTGGGGCTAGCGGTCTACAATGAGCAGTTCTTC
CDR3: CASSLGLAVYNEQFF

size: -
J: TRBJ1-6
D: -
V: TRBV2
DNA: TGTGCCAGCAGGACAGGCCTAATTTCACCCCTCCACTTT
CDR3: CASRTGLISPLHF

size: -
J: TRBJ1-1
D: -
V: TRBV10-3
DNA: TGTGCCATCAGTGTTGGGGCGAACACTGAAGCTTTCTTT
CDR3: CAISVGANTEAFF

size: -
J: TRBJ2-1
D: TRBD1
V: TRBV5-1
DNA: TGCGCCAGCAGCTTGGCACCGGGACAGGCCGGCTATGAGCAGTTCTTC
CDR3: CASSLAPGQAGYEQFF

size: -
J: TRBJ1-2
D: TRBD1
V: TRBV2
DNA: TGTGCCAGCAGTTTGAGTAGGGACAGGGGGTCATCTAACTATGGCTACACCTTC
CDR3: CASSLSRDRGSSNYGYTF

size: -
J: TRBJ1-2
D: -
V: TRBV30
DNA: TGTGCGGCAGGTCTTCAGGGGTACACCTTC
CDR3: CAAGLQGYTF

size: -
J: TRBJ1-6
D: -
V: TRBV7-9
DNA: TGTGCCAGCAGCTCCATCTCAGGGACGAGGTCACCCCTCCACTTT
CDR3: CASSSISGTRSPLHF

size: -
J: TRBJ1-5
D: -
V: TRBV10-2
DNA: TGCGCCAGTGTTGGCCAGGTGAATCAGCCCCAGCATTTT
CDR3: CASVGQVNQPQHF

size: -
J: TRBJ1-2
D: -
V: TRBV5-4
DNA: TGTGCCAGCAGTTCCACACGGTCAAACTATGGCTACACCTTC
CDR3: CASSSTRSNYGYTF

size: -
J: TRBJ1-2
D: -
V: TRBV25-1
DNA: TGTGCCAGCAGTGAAAGTGGCAGCCCGAGGGAGAATGGCTACACCTTC
CDR3: CASSESGSPRENGYTF

size: few
J: TRBJ1-6
D: TRBD1
V: TRBV18
DNA: TGTGCCAGCTCACCAGAGACAGGGGGCAATTCACCCCTCCACTTT
CDR3: CASSPETGGNSPLHF

size: -
J: TRBJ2-5
D: -
V: TRBV6-6
DNA: TGTGCCAGCAGTCCCTCGCAAGAGACCCAGTACTTC
CDR3: CASSPSQETQYF

size: once
J: TRBJ1-5
D: -
V: TRBV5-6
DNA: TGTGCCAGCAGCTTGCGGGGGGCTACTGGCAATCAGCCCCAGCATTTT
CDR3: CASSLRGATGNQPQHF

size: -
J: TRBJ2-6
D: -
V: TRBV5-1
DNA: TGCGCCAGCAGCCCTTCTGGGGCCAACGTCCTGACTTTC
CDR3: CASSPSGANVLTF

size: -
J: TRBJ2-1
D: -
V: TRBV20-1
DNA: TGCAGTGCTATGAGCCGCTTGTCGCAGTTCTTC
CDR3: CSAMSRLSQFF

size: -
J: TRBJ1-6
D: -
V: TRBV9
DNA: TGTGCCAGCAGCCCTGACAGGTTATTTTCACCCCTCCACTTT
CDR3: CASSPDRLFSPLHF

size: once
J: TRBJ1-6
D: -
V: TRBV10-2
DNA: TGCGCCAGCAGTGAGTCGACGGGGGGGGCACCCCTCCACTTT
CDR3: CASSESTGGAPLHF

size: -
J: TRBJ1-2
D: TRBD1
V: TRBV5-4
DNA: TGTGCCAGCAGCTCCAGGGGGACAGGGCGTACCTATGGCTACACCTTC
CDR3: CASSSRGTGRTYGYTF

size: -
J: TRBJ2-3
D: TRBD2
V: TRBV5-1
DNA: TGCGCCAGCAGCGCAGGGACTAGCGGCACAGATACGCAGTATTTT
CDR3: CASSAGTSGTDTQYF

size: -
J: TRBJ2-2
D: -
V: TRBV2
DNA: TGTGCCAGCCTACGACGGCGGGACACCGGGGAGCTGTTTTTT
CDR3: CASLRRRDTGELFF

size: -
J: TRBJ2-1
D: -
V: TRBV5-4
DNA: TGTGCCAGCATAAGACGGGGACACTCCTACAATGAGCAGTTCTTC
CDR3: CASIRRGHSYNEQFF

size: -
J: TRBJ2-3
D: -
V: TRBV2
DNA: TGTGCCAGCAGGACCCCTCCGAGCACAGATACGCAGTATTTT
CDR3: CASRTPPSTDTQYF

size: -
J: TRBJ2-3
D: -
V: TRBV9
DNA: TGTGCCAGCAGCGTAGACGCCCGTGGCCTCCGCGGCACAGATACGCAGTATTTT
CDR3: CASSVDARGLRGTDTQYF

size: -
J: TRBJ1-1
D: -
V: TRBV5-1
DNA: TGCGCCAGCAGCGCTGCCCCAGGGAACACTGAAGCTTTCTTT
CDR3: CASSAAPGNTEAFF

size: -
J: TRBJ2-2
D: -
V: TRBV7-3
DNA: TGTGCCAGCAGCTCATCCAGGGACACCGGGGAGCTGTTTTTT
CDR3: CASSSSRDTGELFF

size: -
J: TRBJ2-2
D: -
V: TRBV7-9
DNA: TGTGCCAGCAGCCTCGACTCCGTCTCCGGGGAGCTGTTTTTT
CDR3: CASSLDSVSGELFF